These T cell receptor beta chains were read from a single sample in a study of cytomegalovirus exposure and HLA in healthy donors. Assay: immunoSEQ multiplex PCR; the TCRdb copy retains only in-frame clones and omits some. The sample records about 98,000 clones, approximately 94% being singletons. Sequenced: PBMCs. All receptors derive from a woman aged 18-29 years in good health and CMV-seronegative. The CDR3 runs from the conserved cysteine through the conserved F or W. Each record gives: D gene, clone size, V gene, J gene, CDR3 protein, CDR3 DNA. A D gene is named only where the DNA matches it firmly. Not every row has a clone size; where given, it reads once, few, many or a size class.

TRBD2	once	TRBV5-4	TRBJ2-5	CASSLQRGGRETQYF	TGTGCCAGCAGCTTGCAACGCGGGGGGCGGGAGACCCAGTACTTC
.	.	TRBV7-8	TRBJ1-2	CASSLHPSPGGYTF	TGTGCCAGCAGCTTACATCCCAGTCCGGGGGGCTACACCTTC
.	once	TRBV13	TRBJ2-7	CASSLALDSSYEQYF	TGTGCCAGCAGTTTGGCCCTGGACAGCTCCTACGAGCAGTACTTC
TRBD1	.	TRBV10-1	TRBJ2-7	CASGSGQGANEQYF	TGCGCCAGCGGGAGCGGGCAGGGGGCGAACGAGCAGTACTTC
TRBD2	.	TRBV4-1	TRBJ2-3	CASSQENPLTVTSGRTDTQYF	TGCGCCAGCAGCCAAGAGAACCCTTTAACGGTGACTAGCGGGAGAACAGATACGCAGTATTTT
TRBD2	once	TRBV5-1	TRBJ2-3	CASSLGLAEGASTDTQYF	TGCGCCAGCAGCTTGGGGCTAGCGGAGGGCGCTAGCACAGATACGCAGTATTTT
.	.	TRBV19	TRBJ1-3	CASTGRGSGNTIYF	TGTGCCAGTACCGGGAGGGGTTCTGGAAACACCATATATTTT
.	.	TRBV4-2	TRBJ2-4	CASSQDTGTKNIQYF	TGTGCCAGCAGCCAAGACACGGGAACCAAAAACATTCAGTACTTC
.	.	TRBV25-1	TRBJ2-3	CASRETGGPLDTQYF	TGTGCCAGCAGGGAAACCGGGGGGCCCCTAGATACGCAGTATTTT
TRBD1	.	TRBV7-2	TRBJ1-2	CASSLVPRTGNYGYTF	TGTGCCAGCAGCTTAGTGCCCCGGACAGGGAACTATGGCTACACCTTC
TRBD2	.	TRBV25-1	TRBJ2-3	CASSESWTSGRARDTQYF	TGTGCCAGCAGTGAATCCTGGACTAGCGGGAGGGCTAGAGATACGCAGTATTTT
TRBD2	.	TRBV7-9	TRBJ2-5	CASSLVGSGLQETQYF	TGTGCCAGCAGCTTAGTAGGTAGCGGGTTACAAGAGACCCAGTACTTC
TRBD1	.	TRBV15	TRBJ2-7	CATSGRQGPYEQYF	TGTGCCACCAGCGGGAGACAGGGGCCATACGAGCAGTACTTC
TRBD1	.	TRBV5-4	TRBJ1-5	CASSLEQGANQPQHF	TGTGCCAGCAGCTTGGAGCAGGGGGCGAATCAGCCCCAGCATTTT